The 25 T cell receptor beta chains in this list originate from one sample, sequenced in a study of STAT5B mutations in CD4+ large granular lymphocyte leukemia. Some clones are missing from TCRdb's copy, which holds only in-frame ones; the method was immunoSEQ multiplex PCR. This table holds more than 30,000 clones, 69% found once. Specimen: CD4+ T cells from blood buffy coats. Receptor source: a human donor in good health.

The chain links TRBV7-3 to TRBJ2-7; 9 bases are shared with TRBD1. CDR3 length: 14 amino acids. Germline-derived CDR1 and CDR2 are SGHTA and FQGTGA. The V and J ends lost 4 bases and 1 base, in that order; junction bases with no gene match: 2. In nucleotides, the CDR3 is TGTGCCAGCAGCTCGACAGGGGGATCCTACGAGCAGTACTTC. Protein product: CASSSTGGSYEQYF.

This rearrangement joins TRBV18 to TRBJ1-6; D not resolved. V was pared by 2 bases and J by 0 bases, with 20 bases between. The CDR3 is made up of 20 amino acids. Germline V gene sequence: CDR1 KGHSH, CDR2 LQKENI. The CDR3 is CASSPSNTPPHSSYNSPLHF. The CDR3 nucleotides read TGTGCCAGCTCACCATCCAACACGCCGCCCCACAGCTCCTATAATTCACCCCTCCACTTT.

The genes are TRBV2 and TRBJ2-7; D perhaps matches TRBD2 (6 bases). The V gene's germline CDR1 is SNHLY and CDR2 FYNNEI. Trimming pared 8 bases from V and 4 bases from J, leaving 9 bases between. CDR3 size: 11 residues. CDR3 region: CASAGGYEQYF. The CDR3 DNA reads as TGTGCCAGCGCCGGGGGATACGAGCAGTACTTC.

The chain couples TRBV6-5 to TRBJ1-5; 8 bases are a match to TRBD1. Trimming cost V 5 bases and J 3 bases; bases outside gene matches: 6. The CDR3 is 15 residues long. Germline values: CDR1 MNHEY, CDR2 SVGAGI. This CDR3 reads CASSATGAFNQPQHF. CDR3 nucleotides: TGTGCCAGCAGTGCGACAGGGGCTTTCAATCAGCCCCAGCATTTT.

The V gene is TRBV4-2, the J gene TRBJ2-1; D gene uncertain. CDR1 LGHNA and CDR2 YNFKEQ come from the germline V gene. The CDR3 extends over 14 amino acids. V was shortened by 3 bases and J by 7 bases, with 13 bases between the two germline ends. The CDR3 loop reads CASSHVGSRNEQFF. The CDR3 nucleotides are TGTGCCAGCAGCCACGTAGGAAGTAGGAATGAGCAGTTCTTC.

This clone was observed a handful of times. The V and J genes are TRBV28 and TRBJ1-1, with D unclear. The CDR3 covers 12 residues. In germline, CDR1 is MDHEN, CDR2 SYDVKM. Trimming took off 5 bases at V and 11 bases at J, with 15 bases between the two ends. CDR3 sequence: CASSPPVGWAFF. CDR3 bases: TGTGCCAGCAGTCCCCCAGTGGGATGGGCTTTCTTT.

V usage is TRBV10-3 and J usage is TRBJ2-7, with D possibly matching TRBD2 (6 bases). Looked up from germline, CDR1 is ENHRY and CDR2 is SYGVKD. The CDR3 sequence is 14 residues long. Trimming took 2 bases from V and 0 from J, leaving 8 bases between them. CDR3 protein: CAISEGGGSYEQYF. The CDR3, as DNA: TGTGCCATCAGTGAGGGGGGAGGCTCCTACGAGCAGTACTTC.

This clone was found a few times. The V and J genes are TRBV23-1 and TRBJ1-5, with TRBD1 as a possible D gene (6 bases). TRBV23-1 is labeled an ORF, and its function is uncertain. The CDR3 is made up of 13 amino acids. Trimming took off 4 bases at V and 6 bases at J, with 10 bases between the two ends. The CDR3 sequence is CASSRLDSQPQHF. CDR3 bases: TGCGCCAGCAGTCGACTGGACAGTCAGCCCCAGCATTTT.

V gene TRBV20-1 combines with J gene TRBJ2-1; no definite D call. From germline, CDR1 is DFQATT and CDR2 SNEGSKA (reference sequence). Trimming took 1 base from V and 9 from J, leaving 7 bases between them. The CDR3 is made up of 11 amino acids. The CDR3 coding sequence is TGCAGTGCTAGAGGTGAATCTGAGCAGTTCTTC. It specifies CSARGESEQFF.

The chain uses TRBV6-5 and TRBJ1-1; maybe TRBD1 (5 bases). The V and J ends lost 7 bases and 1 base respectively, with 16 bases between them. From germline, CDR1 is MNHEY and CDR2 SVGAGI. CDR3 length: 15 amino acids. DNA for the CDR3: TGTGCCAGCAAGAGGGGAGGGCTCGGGAACACTGAAGCTTTCTTT. This encodes CASKRGGLGNTEAFF.

The gene calls are TRBV11-2 and TRBJ2-7, with 15 bases that match TRBD2. Germline-derived CDR1 and CDR2 are SGHAT and FQNNGV. Trimming took 3 bases from V and 5 from J; bases not matched to a gene: 2. The CDR3 sequence is 15 residues long. CDR3 nucleotide sequence: TGTGCCAGCAGCTTCCGGACTAGCGGGGGGGACGAGCAGTACTTC. This gives the protein CASSFRTSGGDEQYF. Based on the CDR3 plus reference TRBV11-2 and TRBJ2-7, the full variable domain is EAGVAQSPRYKIIEKRQSVAFWCNPISGHATLYWYQQILGQGPKLLIQFQNNGVVDDSQLPKDRFSAERLKGVDSTLKIQPAKLEDSAVYLCASSFRTSGGDEQYFGPGTRLTVT.

This clone is classed as medium-sized (0.01 to 0.1%). The J gene is TRBJ1-5, the V gene TRBV27; 9 bases line up with TRBD1. There are 17 residues in the CDR3. Germline V lookup: CDR1 MNHEY, CDR2 SMNVEV (reference sequence). The V segment lost 0 bases and the J segment 1 base; nucleotides outside the gene matches: 4. For the CDR3, the DNA is TGTGCCAGCAGTTTATCTGTGGGACAGGGAAGCAATCAGCCCCAGCATTTT. Translated, it gives CASSLSVGQGSNQPQHF.

There are a few counts of this clone. This chain uses TRBV9 with TRBJ2-5; no reliable D call. This CDR3 has 13 residues. Germline V lookup: CDR1 SGDLS, CDR2 YYNGEE. Deletions cut 6 bases from V and 5 bases from J, with 14 bases between. CDR3 sequence (DNA): TGTGCCAGCACCCGGCCCTCGAGGGAGACCCAGTACTTC. This codes for CASTRPSRETQYF.

This chain joins TRBV18 and TRBJ1-5; possible D gene TRBD1, 5 bases. This CDR3 is built from 13 residues. Germline V gene lookup returns CDR1 KGHSH and CDR2 LQKENI. V lost 6 bases, J lost 8 bases, and 14 bases lay in between. As DNA, the CDR3 is TGTGCCAGCTCCCCCGGGGGGGGTGAGCCCCAGCATTTT. It encodes CASSPGGGEPQHF.

This sequence joins TRBV28 and TRBJ2-2; a weak D match, TRBD1 (5 bases). The CDR3 is made up of 13 amino acids. Trimming stripped 7 bases from V and 1 base from J, with 7 bases between. Per the germline V gene, CDR1 is MDHEN and CDR2 is SYDVKM. Here the CDR3 reads CASNDRNTGELFF. CDR3 nucleotide sequence: TGTGCCAGCAACGACAGGAACACCGGGGAGCTGTTTTTT.

This clone appeared a few times. The genes are TRBV30 and TRBJ1-3; D is perhaps TRBD1 (6 bases). This CDR3 is built from 12 residues. Trimming removed 5 bases from V and 2 bases from J, with 7 bases in between. CDR1 is GTSNPN, CDR2 SVGIG, per germline (reference sequence). The CDR3: CAWGQPGNTIYF. Written as DNA, the CDR3 is TGTGCCTGGGGACAGCCTGGAAACACCATATATTTT.

The gene calls are TRBV5-6 and TRBJ2-1; 9 bases agree with TRBD2. The CDR3 is 13 amino acids. With 9 bases clipped from V and 9 bases from J, the junction kept 10 bases outside the gene matches. CDR1 and CDR2 (germline): SGHDT, YYEEEE. In nucleotides, the CDR3 is TGTGCCACCACCCTAGCGGGGTGGGCTGAGCAGTTCTTC. Translating gives CATTLAGWAEQFF. Full variable domain (missing parts from reference TRBV5-6 and TRBJ2-1): DAGVTQSPTHLIKTRGQQVTLRCSPKSGHDTVSWYQQALGQGPQFIFQYYEEEERQRGNFPDRFSGHQFPNYSSELNVNALLLGDSALYLCATTLAGWAEQFFGPGTRLTVL.

This clone was seen a few times. The rearrangement uses TRBV19 and TRBJ2-7; 8 bases are a match to TRBD1. V was pared by 2 bases and J by 5 bases, with 17 bases of the junction left unmatched. This CDR3 has 18 amino acids. Germline loops: CDR1 LNHDA, CDR2 SQIVND (reference sequence). In DNA form, the CDR3 reads TGTGCCAGTAGTATATATGACAGGGGAGTTCGATTGAGAAACGAGCAGTACTTC. Amino acids: CASSIYDRGVRLRNEQYF. The whole variable domain, remainder taken from reference TRBV19 and TRBJ2-7, is DGGITQSPKYLFRKEGQNVTLSCEQNLNHDAMYWYRQDPGQGLRLIYYSQIVNDFQKGDIAEGYSVSREKKESFPLTVTSAQKNPTAFYLCASSIYDRGVRLRNEQYFGPGTRLTVT.

This clone was detected only a few times. The rearrangement links TRBV7-2 to TRBJ2-1, with 10 bases matching TRBD2. CDR1 and CDR2 from the germline V gene are SGHTA and FQGNSA. The junction had 5 bases not matched to a gene; V was cut back by 2 bases and J by 4 bases. The length of the CDR3 is 16 residues. The CDR3 reads CASSLLGLAVYNEQFF. In DNA form, the CDR3 reads TGTGCCAGCAGCTTATTAGGACTAGCGGTTTACAATGAGCAGTTCTTC.

J is TRBJ1-1 and V is TRBV5-4, with a tentative D call TRBD1 (5 bases). Trimming took off 2 bases at V and 6 bases at J, with 14 bases between the two ends. In germline, CDR1 is SGHNT, CDR2 YYREEE (reference sequence). The CDR3 covers 14 residues. The DNA for the CDR3 is TGTGCCAGCAGCTTTGCGGGGGGGACTGCTGAAGCTTTCTTT. It encodes CASSFAGGTAEAFF.

This rearrangement joins TRBV14 to TRBJ2-2; D gene unclear. The CDR3 extends over 15 amino acids. Trimming took off 0 bases at V and 3 bases at J, with 8 bases between the two ends. Germline V CDR1 and CDR2: SGHDN, FVKESK. The CDR3 protein is CASSQEQTYTGELFF. The CDR3 bases are TGTGCCAGCAGCCAAGAACAGACTTACACCGGGGAGCTGTTTTTT.

The V call is TRBV2, the J call TRBJ1-1; tentative D call: TRBD1 (6 bases). Germline V gene lookup returns CDR1 SNHLY and CDR2 FYNNEI. V gave up 7 bases and J gave up 4 bases, with 10 bases separating them. This CDR3 has 12 residues. This chain's CDR3 is CASTGDITEAFF. The CDR3 nucleotides read TGTGCCAGCACCGGGGACATCACTGAAGCTTTCTTT.

The rearrangement uses TRBV4-1 and TRBJ1-5; 8 positions match TRBD1. CDR1 MGHRA and CDR2 YSYEKL come from the germline V gene. CDR3 length: 17 residues. V was clipped by 3 bases and J by 5 bases; unmatched bases: 12. DNA of the CDR3: TGCGCCAGCAGCCAGGACCTCGGACAGGGCCGTTATCAGCCCCAGCATTTT. Translating it yields CASSQDLGQGRYQPQHF.

The V call is TRBV7-2, the J call TRBJ2-5, with 15 bases fitting TRBD2. CDR1 SGHTA and CDR2 FQGNSA come from the germline V gene. The CDR3 has 18 amino acids. With 5 bases clipped from V and 5 bases from J, the junction kept 12 bases outside the gene matches. CDR3 protein: CASSPRRTSGGATETQYF. The CDR3 DNA reads TGTGCCAGCAGCCCAAGGAGGACTAGCGGGGGGGCCACTGAGACCCAGTACTTC.

The V gene is TRBV4-3, the J gene TRBJ1-1; no reliable D call. This CDR3 region has 13 residues. With 1 base removed from V and 3 bases from J, the gap between germline ends came to 6 bases. The germline CDR1 and CDR2 sequences are LGHNA and YSLEER. In DNA form, the CDR3 reads TGCGCCAGCAGCCAAGGGGAGTACACTGAAGCTTTCTTT. Its protein product is CASSQGEYTEAFF.